The present TCR beta chain was sequenced within a study of T-cell memory formation after mild COVID-19. Study results and limitations: SARS-CoV-2 specificity was not confirmed for second-wave clones peaking on day 37.

This clonotype showed up just a few times. Its antigen is not identified. CDR1 is SGHNT and CDR2 is YYREEE in the germline V gene (reference sequence). With V trimmed by 7 bases and J by 2 bases, 14 bases remained unmatched. This CDR3 contains 18 residues. TCRdb redid the calling of the 5' RACE reads with MiXCR, one entry per CDR3 protein. The table lists about 410,000 distinct CDR3 sequences, more than 20% of them singletons. The source material was PBMCs or a T cell subset sorted from them (not recorded which). The chain recombines TRBV5-4 with TRBJ2-3; TRBD2 matches 12 bases. The clonotype comes from an adult woman who had mild COVID-19 (a few samples of this study predate the infection). Cell type and time point are not known. CDR3 coding DNA: TGTGCCAGCCAACTAGCGGGGGGCACAGGCCTGTCCACAGATACGCAGTATTTT. It translates to CASQLAGGTGLSTDTQYF.